This entry describes one TCR beta chain. Study processing details: It was from reference gene primer amplification that nucleated cell counts were estimated. Clones were sequenced by immunoSEQ multiplex PCR, and TCRdb holds only the in-frame ones, with some missing. That table supplies the V and J calls and clone size; D and trimming were determined from the DNA. The sample records 140,000 to 150,000 clones, about 77% being singletons. This sample was taken from a study of blood T cell repertoires in COVID-19. At the level of the study: Italy, Spain and the United States were the sources of the convalescent and acute COVID-19 samples. PBMCs, B-cell-depleted T cells, or T cells were the source of the cDNA or gDNA that made up the material.

Germline V CDR1 and CDR2: LNHNV, YYDKDF (reference sequence). There are 14 residues in the CDR3. Deletions cut 6 bases from V and 1 base from J, with 7 bases between. This sequence originates from a man aged 60 to 75 with acute or convalescent COVID-19. This chain links TRBV15 with TRBJ2-6; D perhaps matches TRBD2 (6 bases). The sequencing input was peripheral blood. This CDR3 reads CATRGGSGANVLTF. In DNA, the CDR3 is TGTGCCACCAGGGGGGGTTCTGGGGCCAACGTCCTGACTTTC.